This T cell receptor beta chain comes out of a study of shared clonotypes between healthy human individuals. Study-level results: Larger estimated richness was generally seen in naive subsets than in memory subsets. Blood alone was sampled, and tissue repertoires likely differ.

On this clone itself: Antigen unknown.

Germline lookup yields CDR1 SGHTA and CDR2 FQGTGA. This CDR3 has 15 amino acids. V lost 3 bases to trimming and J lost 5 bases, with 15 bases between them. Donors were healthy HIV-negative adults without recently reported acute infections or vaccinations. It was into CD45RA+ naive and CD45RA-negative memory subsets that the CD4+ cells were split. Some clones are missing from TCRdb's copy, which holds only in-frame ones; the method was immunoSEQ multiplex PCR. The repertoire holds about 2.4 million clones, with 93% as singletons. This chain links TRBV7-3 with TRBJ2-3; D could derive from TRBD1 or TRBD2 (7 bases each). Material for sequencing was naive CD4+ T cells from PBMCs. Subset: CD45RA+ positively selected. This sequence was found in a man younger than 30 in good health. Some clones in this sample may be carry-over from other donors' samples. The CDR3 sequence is CASSLTGTGGDTQYF. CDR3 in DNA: TGTGCCAGCAGCTTGACAGGGACGGGGGGAGATACGCAGTATTTT.